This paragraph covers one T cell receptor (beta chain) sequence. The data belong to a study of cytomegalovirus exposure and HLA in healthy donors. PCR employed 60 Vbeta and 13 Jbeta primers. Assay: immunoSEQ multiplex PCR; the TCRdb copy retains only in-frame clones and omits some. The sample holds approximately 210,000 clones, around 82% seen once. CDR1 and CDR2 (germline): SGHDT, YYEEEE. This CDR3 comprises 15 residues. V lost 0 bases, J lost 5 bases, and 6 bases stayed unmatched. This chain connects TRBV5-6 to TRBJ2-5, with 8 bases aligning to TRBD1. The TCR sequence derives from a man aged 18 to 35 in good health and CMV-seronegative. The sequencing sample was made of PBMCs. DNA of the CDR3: TGTGCCAGCAGCTTGGTAAACAGGGGGGTGGAGACCCAGTACTTC. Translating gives CASSLVNRGVETQYF.